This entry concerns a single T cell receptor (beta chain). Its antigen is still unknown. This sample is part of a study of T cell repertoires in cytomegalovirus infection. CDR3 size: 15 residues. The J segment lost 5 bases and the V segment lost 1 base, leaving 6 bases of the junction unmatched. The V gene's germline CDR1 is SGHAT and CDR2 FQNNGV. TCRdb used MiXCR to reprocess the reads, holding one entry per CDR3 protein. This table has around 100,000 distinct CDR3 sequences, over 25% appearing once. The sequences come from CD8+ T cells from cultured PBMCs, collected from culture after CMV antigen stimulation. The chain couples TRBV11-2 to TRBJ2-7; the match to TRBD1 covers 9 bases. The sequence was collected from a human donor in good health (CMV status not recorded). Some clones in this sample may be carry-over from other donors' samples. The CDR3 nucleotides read TGTGCCAGCAGCTTAGTGGACAGGGGTATCGACGAGCAGTACTTC. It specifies CASSLVDRGIDEQYF. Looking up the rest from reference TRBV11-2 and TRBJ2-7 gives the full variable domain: EAGVAQSPRYKIIEKRQSVAFWCNPISGHATLYWYQQILGQGPKLLIQFQNNGVVDDSQLPKDRFSAERLKGVDSTLKIQPAKLEDSAVYLCASSLVDRGIDEQYFGPGTRLTVT.